This T cell receptor beta chain emerged from a study of blood T cell repertoires in COVID-19. CDR1 is MNHEY and CDR2 is SMNVEV in the germline V gene (reference sequence). The length of the CDR3 is 13 residues. V lost 4 bases and J 6 bases, leaving 12 bases between the germline ends. Each participant's cohort was designated according to participant-reported clinical history. Recovery among Cohort 3 donors was established by two negative PCRs, clearance, or symptom resolution. Measured with immunoSEQ multiplex PCR; TCRdb has only the in-frame clones, and not every one. The sample carries about 180,000 clones, more than 80% recorded once.

The sequenced sample was PBMCs or T cells enriched from blood (not recorded which). This TCR came from a man between 40 and 49 years old who had recovered from COVID-19. The genes are TRBV27 and TRBJ1-2; D is unresolved. The DNA for the CDR3 is TGTGCCAGCAGTTCCCTGGGCATCCATGGCTACACCTTC. This codes for CASSSLGIHGYTF.